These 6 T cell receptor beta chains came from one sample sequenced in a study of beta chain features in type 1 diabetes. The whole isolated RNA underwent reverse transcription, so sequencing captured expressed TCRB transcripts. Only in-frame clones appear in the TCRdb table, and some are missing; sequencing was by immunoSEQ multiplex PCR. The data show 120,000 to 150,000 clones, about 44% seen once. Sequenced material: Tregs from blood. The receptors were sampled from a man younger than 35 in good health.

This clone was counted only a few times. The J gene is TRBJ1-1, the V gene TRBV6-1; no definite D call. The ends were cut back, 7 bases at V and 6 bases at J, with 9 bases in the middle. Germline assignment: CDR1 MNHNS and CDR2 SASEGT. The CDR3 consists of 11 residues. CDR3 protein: CASTQVSEAFF. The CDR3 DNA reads TGTGCCAGCACCCAGGTCTCTGAAGCTTTCTTT.

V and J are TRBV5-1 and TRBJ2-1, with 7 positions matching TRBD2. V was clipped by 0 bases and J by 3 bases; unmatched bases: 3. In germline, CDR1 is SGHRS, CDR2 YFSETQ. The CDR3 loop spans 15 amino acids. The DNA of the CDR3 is TGCGCCAGCAGCTTGGCCCTAGCGGACTACAATGAGCAGTTCTTC. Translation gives CASSLALADYNEQFF.

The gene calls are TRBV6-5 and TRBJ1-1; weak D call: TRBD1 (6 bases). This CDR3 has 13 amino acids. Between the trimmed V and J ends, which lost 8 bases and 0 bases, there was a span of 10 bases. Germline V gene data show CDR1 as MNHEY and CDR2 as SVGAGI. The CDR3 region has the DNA TGTGCCAGCGGACAGACTTTGAACACTGAAGCTTTCTTT. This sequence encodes CASGQTLNTEAFF.

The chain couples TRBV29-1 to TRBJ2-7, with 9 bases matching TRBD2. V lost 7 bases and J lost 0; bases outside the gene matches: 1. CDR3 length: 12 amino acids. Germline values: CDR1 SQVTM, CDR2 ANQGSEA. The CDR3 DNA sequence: TGCAGCGCTAGCGGGATCTCCTACGAGCAGTACTTC. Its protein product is CSASGISYEQYF.

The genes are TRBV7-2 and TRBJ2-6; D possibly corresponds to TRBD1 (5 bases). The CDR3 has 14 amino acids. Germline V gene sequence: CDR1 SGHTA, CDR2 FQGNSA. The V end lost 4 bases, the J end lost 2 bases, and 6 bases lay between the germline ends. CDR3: CASSSRAGANVLTF. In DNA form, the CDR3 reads TGTGCCAGCAGCTCCAGGGCTGGGGCCAACGTCCTGACTTTC.

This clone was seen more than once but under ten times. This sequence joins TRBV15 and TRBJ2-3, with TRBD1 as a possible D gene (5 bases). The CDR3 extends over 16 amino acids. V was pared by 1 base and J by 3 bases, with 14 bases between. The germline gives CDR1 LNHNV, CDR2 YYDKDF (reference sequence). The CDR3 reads CATSRGSGPATDTQYF. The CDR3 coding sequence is TGTGCCACCAGCAGAGGTTCAGGGCCCGCAACAGATACGCAGTATTTT.